The 9 T cell receptor beta chains listed next were all sequenced from one sample in a study of blood T cell repertoires in COVID-19. Clones were read by immunoSEQ multiplex PCR, and TCRdb kept only the in-frame ones, dropping some. The sample lists 150,000 or so clones; approximately 80% were seen once. Sequences were obtained from peripheral blood. The receptors derive from an older woman with COVID-19, enrolled during active disease.

The rearrangement uses TRBV11-2 and TRBJ1-1, with a tentative D call TRBD1 (6 bases). Per germline, CDR1 SGHAT and CDR2 FQNNGV. V was cut by 0 bases and J by 9 bases, with 17 bases left in between. CDR3 length: 15 residues. In nucleotides, the CDR3 is TGTGCCAGCAGCTTAGATCGAGGGGGTGACGGTAAAGCTTTCTTT. This sequence encodes CASSLDRGGDGKAFF. The full variable domain, in which reference TRBV11-2 and TRBJ1-1 provide the parts outside the CDR3, is EAGVAQSPRYKIIEKRQSVAFWCNPISGHATLYWYQQILGQGPKLLIQFQNNGVVDDSQLPKDRFSAERLKGVDSTLKIQPAKLEDSAVYLCASSLDRGGDGKAFFGQGTRLTVV.

The chain has TRBV5-1 and TRBJ2-3; 7 bases are shared with TRBD2. The CDR3 length is 17 residues. V lost 2 bases to trimming and J lost 4 bases; unmatched junction nucleotides: 13. Germline CDR1 reads SGHRS; CDR2 reads YFSETQ. CDR3 sequence: CASSFSGFQSGADTQYF. The CDR3 DNA is TGCGCCAGCAGCTTTTCAGGGTTTCAAAGCGGGGCAGATACGCAGTATTTT.

The chain links TRBV27 to TRBJ2-1; 14 bases fit TRBD2. Germline lookup yields CDR1 MNHEY and CDR2 SMNVEV (reference sequence). The junction had 2 bases not matched to a gene; V was cut back by 0 bases and J by 10 bases. This CDR3 is built from 15 residues. The CDR3, as DNA: TGTGCCAGCAGTTTATCGACTAGCGGGAGGGCGGAGCAGTTCTTC. Protein product: CASSLSTSGRAEQFF.

This clone was found a few times. The chain has TRBV19 and TRBJ1-5; the D gene is possibly TRBD1 (5 bases). This CDR3 has 16 amino acids. V was clipped by 7 bases and J by 0 bases, with 16 bases between them. Germline V gene lookup returns CDR1 LNHDA and CDR2 SQIVND (reference sequence). The DNA for the CDR3 is TGTGCCAGTAACCGGCGACAGCAAAATAGCAATCAGCCCCAGCATTTT. This sequence encodes CASNRRQQNSNQPQHF.

This clone was picked up a small number of times. This chain links TRBV27 with TRBJ1-5, with D possibly being TRBD1 (5 bases). Germline V lookup: CDR1 MNHEY, CDR2 SMNVEV (reference sequence). This CDR3 has 18 residues. The germline V and J ends were trimmed by 0 bases and 3 bases, with 18 bases remaining between them. CDR3 nucleotide sequence: TGTGCCAGCAGTTTATCCGCACGGGGGGGGACCATCAATCAGCCCCAGCATTTT. Translation gives CASSLSARGGTINQPQHF.

The V and J genes are TRBV29-1 and TRBJ2-1; tentative D call: TRBD2 (5 bases). Germline loops: CDR1 SQVTM, CDR2 ANQGSEA. V lost 4 bases to trimming and J lost 9 bases, with 19 bases between them. This CDR3 has 14 amino acids. The CDR3 sequence is CSVGLRSGGSEQFF. The CDR3 region has the DNA TGCAGCGTTGGCTTGCGGTCTGGAGGAAGTGAGCAGTTCTTC.

This chain joins TRBV7-2 and TRBJ2-2, with TRBD2 matching 15 bases. The CDR3 spans 16 residues. Germline trimming cut 5 bases from V and 7 bases from J; bases unmatched to any gene: 5. CDR1 and CDR2 (germline): SGHTA, FQGNSA. CDR3 bases: TGTGCCAGCAGCCCAGGACTAGCGGGGGGGCTCGGGGAGCTGTTTTTT. Protein: CASSPGLAGGLGELFF.

The CDR3 sequence: CASSPNRGGGYTF. DNA of the CDR3: TGTGCCAGCAGTCCCAACAGAGGAGGAGGCTACACCTTC. The genes are TRBV6-5 and TRBJ1-2; unclear D gene. The CDR3 covers 13 residues. Germline V gene data show CDR1 as MNHEY and CDR2 as SVGAGI. With 5 bases removed from V and 8 bases from J, the gap between germline ends came to 15 bases.

The rearrangement uses TRBV5-1 and TRBJ2-1; TRBD2 matches at 8 bases. V was pared by 3 bases and J by 7 bases, with 9 bases of the junction left unmatched. Germline V CDR1 and CDR2: SGHRS, YFSETQ. This CDR3 is built from 15 residues. CDR3 in DNA: TGCGCCAGCAGCTCGACTAGCGCCTCAGGGAATGAGCAGTTCTTC. Residues: CASSSTSASGNEQFF. Full variable domain (outside the CDR3, taken from reference TRBV5-1 and TRBJ2-1): KAGVTQTPRYLIKTRGQQVTLSCSPISGHRSVSWYQQTPGQGLQFLFEYFSETQRNKGNFPGRFSGRQFSNSRSEMNVSTLELGDSALYLCASSSTSASGNEQFFGPGTRLTVL.